These 23 T cell receptor beta chains originate from one sample sequenced in a study of T cells expressing NK-cell markers (dated by TCRdb to the early 2020s). Libraries were made using 5' RACE. Sequencing relied on an Illumina HiSeq 2000. TCRdb reprocessed the reads, so every CDR3 protein sequence counts as one entry and DNA is not shown. This sample's clone table shows 8,000 or so distinct CDR3 sequences. The leading ten clones occupy around 9.3% of the sample. The material sequenced was blood T cells: a sorted CD56 or NKG2C T cell subset, CD4+ or CD8+ T cells, or bulk PBMC T cells (not recorded which). The receptors originated from a young man in good health. Donor details come from another sample of the same person, matched by shared clones.

The chain uses TRBV3-1 and TRBJ2-7. CDR1 LGHDT and CDR2 YNNKEL come from the germline V gene (reference sequence). The CDR3 has 13 amino acids. CDR3 in amino acids: CASSLYMKDEQYF.

Measured by frequency, this clonotype is medium-sized. This rearrangement joins TRBV2 to TRBJ1-5. Germline V gene data show CDR1 as SNHLY and CDR2 as FYNNEI. This CDR3 is built from 14 residues. CDR3 protein: CASSAVNSNQPQHF.

Judged by frequency, this clonotype is medium-sized. The V gene is TRBV20-1, the J gene TRBJ2-1. This CDR3 contains 14 residues. In germline, CDR1 is DFQATT, CDR2 SNEGSKA (reference sequence). The chain's CDR3 is CSARNSHHTNEQFF.

The chain carries TRBV7-9 and TRBJ2-1; TCRdb outputs TRBD2, but without DNA this stays unchecked. CDR3 length equals 15 residues. Per the germline V gene, CDR1 is SEHNR and CDR2 is FQNEAQ (reference sequence). The CDR3 loop reads CASSQSGRSNNEQFF.

CDR3 region: CASTGSTDTQYF. J is TRBJ2-3 and V is TRBV6-2 or TRBV6-3; checking the TCRdb D call of TRBD1 is not possible without DNA. Germline V gene lookup returns CDR1 MNHEY and CDR2 SVGEGT. The CDR3 totals 12 residues.

The J gene is TRBJ2-7, the V gene TRBV24-1; the TCRdb call, TRBD2, lacks DNA for checking. The CDR3 covers 14 residues. Germline CDR1 and CDR2: KGHDR and SFDVKD. The CDR3 sequence is CATRDGRTGYEQYF.

The chain has TRBV29-1 and TRBJ2-1; lacking DNA, the TRBD2 call made by TCRdb goes unchecked. The CDR3 extends over 13 amino acids. Germline V gene data show CDR1 as SQVTM and CDR2 as ANQGSEA. The CDR3 sequence: CSVAGGPSNEQFF.

According to its frequency, this clonotype is medium-sized. J is TRBJ2-5 and V is TRBV3-1; with no DNA, the TCRdb D assignment of TRBD1 cannot be verified. This CDR3 is built from 15 residues. Germline V gives CDR1 LGHDT, CDR2 YNNKEL (reference sequence). CDR3 residues: CASSFGGTLQETQYF.

The rearrangement uses TRBV5-1 and TRBJ2-5; TCRdb's assignment of TRBD1 cannot be checked, as there is no DNA. The germline CDR1 and CDR2 sequences are SGHRS and YFSETQ. The CDR3 contains 15 residues. The CDR3 is CASSSGTASGGTQYF.

The chain recombines TRBV28 with TRBJ1-1; TCRdb designates TRBD1, a call that cannot be tested without DNA. Germline loops: CDR1 MDHEN, CDR2 SYDVKM. The CDR3 length is 13 residues. CDR3 protein: CASPGQTNTEAFF.

The J gene is TRBJ1-5, the V gene TRBV6-1; the TCRdb D gene call, TRBD1, has no DNA to confirm it. CDR3 length equals 16 residues. Germline-derived CDR1 and CDR2 are MNHNS and SASEGT. CDR3 loop: CASREGTGQGNQPQHF.

This clonotype is labeled medium-sized based on frequency. The gene calls are TRBV7-9 and TRBJ2-1; TCRdb lists TRBD2, though no DNA is available to test this call. This CDR3 spans 15 amino acids. Germline V gene data show CDR1 as SEHNR and CDR2 as FQNEAQ (reference sequence). Here the CDR3 reads CASSFSLAGFNEQFF.

According to its frequency, this clonotype is medium-sized. The chain recombines TRBV5-1 with TRBJ2-5; the D call of TRBD2 rests on TCRdb alone, since no DNA is present to check it. CDR1 is SGHRS and CDR2 is YFSETQ in the germline V gene. The CDR3 has 16 residues. The CDR3 reads CASSTQSPSREETQYF.

Measured by frequency, this clonotype is medium-sized. J is TRBJ1-6 and V is TRBV20-1; TCRdb lists TRBD1, though no DNA is available to test this call. Germline assignment: CDR1 DFQATT and CDR2 SNEGSKA (reference sequence). CDR3 length: 19 amino acids. CDR3 sequence reads: CSARTRDRANEGPYSPLHF.

CDR3 in amino acids: CSAMDRDKGNTIYF. The chain combines TRBV20-1 with TRBJ1-3; absent DNA, TCRdb's TRBD1 call cannot be checked. The CDR3 covers 14 residues. Germline CDR1 reads DFQATT; CDR2 reads SNEGSKA (reference sequence).

According to its frequency, this clonotype is medium-sized (0.01 to 0.1%). The CDR3 protein is CASSIGQGPFTGELFF. J is TRBJ2-2 and V is TRBV7-9; TCRdb calls TRBD1, which cannot be checked without DNA. CDR3 length equals 16 residues. Germline CDR1 reads SEHNR; CDR2 reads FQNEAQ (reference sequence).

V usage is TRBV19 and J usage is TRBJ1-5. The germline V gene encodes CDR1 LNHDA and CDR2 SQIVND (reference sequence). This CDR3 has 15 amino acids. CDR3 protein: CASSAVDGYNQPQHF.

The chain is built from TRBV6-1 and TRBJ1-5. Germline lookup yields CDR1 MNHNS and CDR2 SASEGT. The CDR3 extends over 13 amino acids. The CDR3 protein is CASSPVLTQPQHF.

Frequency places this clonotype as medium-sized. The V call is TRBV11-3, the J call TRBJ2-2; TCRdb lists TRBD2, though no DNA is available to test this call. Germline lookup yields CDR1 SGHNT and CDR2 YENEEA. CDR3 length equals 13 residues. The CDR3 sequence is CASSPRGTGELFF.

This chain links TRBV6-1 with TRBJ2-2. Per germline, CDR1 MNHNS and CDR2 SASEGT. The CDR3 totals 13 residues. The CDR3 region is CADRDSNTGELFF.

The chain couples TRBV19 to TRBJ2-1; no DNA is available, so the TRBD2 call from TCRdb remains unchecked. CDR1 is LNHDA, CDR2 SQIVND, per germline (reference sequence). The CDR3 runs 14 residues. The CDR3 spells CATKVAGGYNEQFF.

The chain joins TRBV6-4 to TRBJ2-5; TCRdb names TRBD1, which stays unverified in the absence of DNA. This CDR3 comprises 12 residues. Germline values: CDR1 MRHNA, CDR2 SNTAGT. The CDR3 protein is CARDRGTETQYF.

By frequency, this clonotype is medium-sized. The chain has TRBV20-1 and TRBJ2-1; TCRdb's assignment of TRBD1 cannot be checked, as there is no DNA. Germline V gene sequence: CDR1 DFQATT, CDR2 SNEGSKA (reference sequence). CDR3 length: 14 amino acids. CDR3: CSAAGTSTYNEQFF.